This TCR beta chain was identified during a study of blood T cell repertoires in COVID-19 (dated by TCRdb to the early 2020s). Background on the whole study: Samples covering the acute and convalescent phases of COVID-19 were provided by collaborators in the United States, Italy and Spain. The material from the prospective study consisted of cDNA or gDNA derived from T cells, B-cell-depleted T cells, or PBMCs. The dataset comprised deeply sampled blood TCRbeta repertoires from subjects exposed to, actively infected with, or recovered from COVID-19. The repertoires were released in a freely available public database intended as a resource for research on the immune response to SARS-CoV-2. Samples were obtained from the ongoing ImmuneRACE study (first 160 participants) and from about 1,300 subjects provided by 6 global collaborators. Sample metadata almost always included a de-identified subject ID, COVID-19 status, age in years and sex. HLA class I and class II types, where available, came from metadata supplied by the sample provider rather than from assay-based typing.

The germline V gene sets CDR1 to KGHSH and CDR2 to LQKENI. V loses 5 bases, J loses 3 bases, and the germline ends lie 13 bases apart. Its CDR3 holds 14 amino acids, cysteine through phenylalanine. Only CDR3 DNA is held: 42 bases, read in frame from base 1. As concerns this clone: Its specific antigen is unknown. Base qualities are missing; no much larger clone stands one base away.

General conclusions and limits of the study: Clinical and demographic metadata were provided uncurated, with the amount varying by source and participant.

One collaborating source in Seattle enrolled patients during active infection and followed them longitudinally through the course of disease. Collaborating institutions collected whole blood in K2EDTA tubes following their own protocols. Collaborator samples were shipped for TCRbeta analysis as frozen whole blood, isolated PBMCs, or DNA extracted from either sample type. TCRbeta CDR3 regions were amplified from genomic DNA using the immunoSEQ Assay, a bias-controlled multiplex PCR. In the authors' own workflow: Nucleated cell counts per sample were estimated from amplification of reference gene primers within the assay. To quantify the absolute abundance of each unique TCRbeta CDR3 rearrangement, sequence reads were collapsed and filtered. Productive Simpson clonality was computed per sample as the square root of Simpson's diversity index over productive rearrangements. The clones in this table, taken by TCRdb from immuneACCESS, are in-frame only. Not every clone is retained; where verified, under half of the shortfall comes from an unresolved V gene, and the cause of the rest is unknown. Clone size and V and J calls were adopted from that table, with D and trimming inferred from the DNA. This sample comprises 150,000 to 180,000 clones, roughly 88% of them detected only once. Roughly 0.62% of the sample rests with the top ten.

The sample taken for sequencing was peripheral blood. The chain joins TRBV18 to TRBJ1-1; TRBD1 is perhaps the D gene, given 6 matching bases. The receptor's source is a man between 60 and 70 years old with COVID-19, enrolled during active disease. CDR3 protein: CASSVQGGDTEAFF. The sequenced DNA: TGTGCCAGCTCAGTACAGGGAGGGGACACTGAAGCTTTCTTT.